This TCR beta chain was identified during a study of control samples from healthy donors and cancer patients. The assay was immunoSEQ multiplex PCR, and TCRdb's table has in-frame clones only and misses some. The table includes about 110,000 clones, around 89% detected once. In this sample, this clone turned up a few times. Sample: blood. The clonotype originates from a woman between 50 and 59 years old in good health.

The CDR3 bases are TGTGCCAGTAGGACCATAGCGGGAGGGAAAGAGACCCAGTACTTC. It is translated as CASRTIAGGKETQYF. V and J are TRBV19 and TRBJ2-5; 11 nucleotides agree with TRBD2. The J segment lost 3 bases and the V segment lost 6 bases, leaving 6 bases of the junction unmatched. The CDR3 covers 15 residues. CDR1 and CDR2 (germline): LNHDA, SQIVND (reference sequence).